This T cell receptor beta chain was found in a study of blood T cell repertoires in COVID-19. Source study methods: Reference gene primer amplification gave estimated nucleated cell counts. Sequencing was performed with immunoSEQ multiplex PCR; in TCRdb, only in-frame clones are kept and a portion is missing. V and J calls plus clone size are reproduced from that table; the DNA served to infer D and trimming. Found here are over 250,000 clones, roughly 80% of them singletons; the top ten hold 4.5% to 6%. Germline-derived CDR1 and CDR2 are GTSNPN and SVGIG (reference sequence). CDR3 length: 12 amino acids. V gave up 1 base and J gave up 7 bases, with 10 bases separating them. Cohort placement rested on clinical history that participants reported themselves. All exposed participants met a person with COVID-19 within 2 weeks before entering the study.

The chain carries TRBV30 and TRBJ2-5; D may be TRBD2 (6 bases). The TCR originated in a man aged 35 to 55 who had been exposed to COVID-19. Sequencing input: PBMCs or T cells enriched from blood (not recorded which). The CDR3 loop reads CAWSGEVLTQYF. CDR3 in DNA: TGTGCCTGGAGTGGGGAGGTGTTGACCCAGTACTTC.